A single sample gave rise to the 32 T cell receptor beta chains below, sequenced in a study of Ad26.COV2.S vaccination and SARS-CoV-2 variants. The treatment is: about 20 received Ad26.COV2.S at low or high dose, single or two shots; about 5 received placebo; per-sample allocation not given. Material that was analyzed had been drawn on day 63 after the first vaccine or placebo injection. Generated by immunoSEQ multiplex PCR, the TCRdb table keeps only in-frame clones and is missing some. The data contain roughly 410,000 clones, roughly 80% of them seen just once; the ten biggest clones take up around 7.3%. Sample: peripheral blood, taken in a trial of Ad26.COV2.S vaccine versus placebo. The receptors were sampled from a person aged 18 to 65 who received the Ad26.COV2.S COVID-19 vaccine or a placebo.

In its sample, this clone was seen once. The V and J genes are TRBV5-1 and TRBJ1-2; 10 bases agree with TRBD1. V was clipped by 3 bases and J by 2 bases; unmatched bases: 4. Germline loops: CDR1 SGHRS, CDR2 YFSETQ. The CDR3 consists of 15 residues. CDR3 residues: CASSSRQGANYGYTF. As DNA, the CDR3 is TGCGCCAGCAGCTCAAGACAGGGGGCAAACTATGGCTACACCTTC.

The chain has TRBV29-1 and TRBJ2-1; TRBD2 is a possible D gene (6 bases). V was pared by 6 bases and J by 2 bases, with 11 bases between. This CDR3 has 13 amino acids. The V gene's germline CDR1 is SQVTM and CDR2 ANQGSEA. The CDR3 nucleotides read TGCAGCGTAAGACTAGTCCCCTACAATGAGCAGTTCTTC. Translated: CSVRLVPYNEQFF.

Only a few counts were recorded for this clone. The rearrangement links TRBV5-4 to TRBJ1-2; possibly TRBD1 for D (6 bases). There are 13 residues in the CDR3. CDR1 is SGHNT and CDR2 is YYREEE in the germline V gene (reference sequence). Trimming shortened V by 4 bases and J by 5 bases, and 12 bases separated the two germline ends. CDR3 sequence (DNA): TGTGCCAGCAGCCCCAATACAGGGTATGGCTACACCTTC. This encodes CASSPNTGYGYTF.

This chain connects TRBV10-1 to TRBJ1-3; 9 nucleotides align to TRBD1. V lost 2 bases to trimming and J lost 2 bases; unmatched junction nucleotides: 1. This CDR3 spans 15 amino acids. CDR1 WNHNN and CDR2 SYGVQD come from the germline V gene (reference sequence). The CDR3 nucleotides are TGCGCCAGCAGTGAGGGGACAGGGCCTGGAAACACCATATATTTT. It specifies CASSEGTGPGNTIYF.

This clone appeared a few times. The gene calls are TRBV6-5 and TRBJ1-1; TRBD1 is a possible D gene (5 bases). The CDR3 sequence is 13 residues long. Germline lookup yields CDR1 MNHEY and CDR2 SVGAGI. Trimming shortened V by 6 bases and J by 2 bases, and 10 bases separated the two germline ends. CDR3 amino acids: CASRPRANTEAFF. DNA for the CDR3: TGTGCCAGCAGACCCAGGGCTAACACTGAAGCTTTCTTT.

The J gene is TRBJ1-2, the V gene TRBV19; 8 bases are a match to TRBD1. V trimming: 3 bases; J trimming: 7 bases; junction bases outside the gene matches: 4. The germline V gene has CDR1 LNHDA and CDR2 SQIVND (reference sequence). The CDR3 has 13 amino acids. Here the CDR3 DNA reads TGTGCCAGTAGTATCAGGGGGCCTTCTGGCTACACCTTC. It translates to CASSIRGPSGYTF.

This chain uses TRBV19 with TRBJ1-5; the D gene is possibly TRBD1 (6 bases). The CDR3 consists of 14 residues. The germline V gene has CDR1 LNHDA and CDR2 SQIVND (reference sequence). Trimming removed 5 bases from V and 3 bases from J, with 11 bases in between. CDR3 residues: CASSPTGYNQPQHF. CDR3 coding DNA: TGTGCCAGTAGTCCGACAGGCTACAATCAGCCCCAGCATTTT.

This chain links TRBV27 with TRBJ1-5, with D possibly TRBD1 on 6 matching bases. Germline CDR1 reads MNHEY; CDR2 reads SMNVEV (reference sequence). The CDR3 extends over 15 amino acids. V was shortened by 2 bases and J by 2 bases, with 10 bases between the two germline ends. DNA of the CDR3: TGTGCCAGCAGTTTACAGGGGAACGGCAATCAGCCCCAGCATTTT. Amino acid sequence: CASSLQGNGNQPQHF.

V gene TRBV30 combines with J gene TRBJ2-3; D gene uncertain. V shed 3 bases and J shed 10 bases, with 14 bases lying between them. CDR3 size: 12 residues. Germline V gives CDR1 GTSNPN, CDR2 SVGIG (reference sequence). The CDR3 DNA reads TGTGCCTGGAGCCCGAAGATAGACGCGCAGTATTTT. It is translated as CAWSPKIDAQYF.

V gene TRBV7-9 combines with J gene TRBJ2-3; 7 bases map to TRBD2. V was clipped by 4 bases and J by 9 bases; unmatched bases: 13. There are 15 residues in the CDR3. Germline V gene lookup returns CDR1 SEHNR and CDR2 FQNEAQ (reference sequence). The CDR3 coding sequence is TGTGCCAGCAGCTCCACTGGACGGTCGGGAGGCACGCAGTATTTT. Amino acids: CASSSTGRSGGTQYF.

This rearrangement joins TRBV15 to TRBJ1-5, with D hard to call. CDR1 LNHNV and CDR2 YYDKDF come from the germline V gene (reference sequence). This CDR3 has 12 amino acids. Trimming took 0 bases from V and 15 from J, leaving 12 bases between them. The CDR3 DNA is TGTGCCACCAGCAGAGATGTGGGGTCCCCGCATTTT. This gives the protein CATSRDVGSPHF.

This chain connects TRBV7-9 to TRBJ1-1; D remains ambiguous. Per the germline V gene, CDR1 is SEHNR and CDR2 is FQNEAQ (reference sequence). V dropped 3 bases and J dropped 7 bases, with 12 bases sitting between them. This CDR3 is 13 amino acids long. The DNA of the CDR3 is TGTGCCAGCAGCTTTAATCTTGTCGGTGAAGCTTTCTTT. Encoded protein: CASSFNLVGEAFF.

Concerning this clone itself: The junction does not match germline at one end; this may be a read error. V usage is TRBV18 and J usage is TRBJ2-5; D is uncertain. CDR1 and CDR2 (germline): KGHSH, LQKENI. The CDR3 length is 13 residues. CDR3 protein: CASSPRYQETQYF. The CDR3 nucleotides are TGTGCCAGCTCACCCCGGTACCAGGAGACCCAGTACTTC.

The chain has TRBV27 and TRBJ2-5, with D possibly matching TRBD2 (5 bases). CDR1 is MNHEY and CDR2 is SMNVEV in the germline V gene (reference sequence). The CDR3 has 14 residues. V lost 5 bases and J 6 bases, leaving 16 bases between the germline ends. The CDR3 protein is CASSTRALGQTQYF. DNA of the CDR3: TGTGCCAGCAGTACGCGGGCCCTCGGCCAGACCCAGTACTTC.

The V gene is TRBV19, the J gene TRBJ1-3, with D maybe TRBD1 (5 bases). This CDR3 comprises 15 residues. The germline CDR1 and CDR2 sequences are LNHDA and SQIVND (reference sequence). V was pared by 3 bases and J by 0 bases, with 9 bases between. DNA of the CDR3: TGTGCCAGTAGTATCCAGGGCCTCTCTGGAAACACCATATATTTT. Protein product: CASSIQGLSGNTIYF.

The chain links TRBV5-6 to TRBJ1-1, with D possibly matching TRBD1 (5 bases). V was pared by 0 bases and J by 4 bases, with 16 bases between. Germline lookup yields CDR1 SGHDT and CDR2 YYEEEE. This CDR3 contains 16 residues. CDR3 amino acids: CASSLVLTGGSTEAFF. CDR3 coding DNA: TGTGCCAGCAGCTTGGTTCTAACAGGAGGGTCCACTGAAGCTTTCTTT.

This clone was detected once. The chain is built from TRBV6-4 and TRBJ2-2; D possibly corresponds to TRBD2 (5 bases). V lost 4 bases, J lost 5 bases, and 14 bases lay in between. Per the germline V gene, CDR1 is MRHNA and CDR2 is SNTAGT. This CDR3 region has 15 residues. In DNA, the CDR3 is TGTGCCAGCAGTGCGGCTAGCCTCGCAACCGGGGAGCTGTTTTTT. Translated: CASSAASLATGELFF.

This clone appeared a single time. An end of the junction differs from the germline gene, which may be a read error. The V gene is TRBV6-4, the J gene TRBJ2-7; tentatively, D is TRBD1 or TRBD2 (5 bases each). Per the germline V gene, CDR1 is MRHNA and CDR2 is SNTAGT. CDR3 length: 12 residues. This CDR3 reads CASSDSNGGRVF. The CDR3 DNA follows: TGTGCCAGCAGTGACTCGAATGGGGGAAGGGTATTC.

This chain joins TRBV5-1 and TRBJ2-2; TRBD1 is a possible D gene (5 bases). The CDR3 has 16 residues. CDR1 SGHRS and CDR2 YFSETQ come from the germline V gene. Trimming took 0 bases from V and 0 from J, leaving 9 bases between them. CDR3 region: CASSLAQGSNTGELFF. DNA of the CDR3: TGCGCCAGCAGCTTGGCTCAGGGATCGAACACCGGGGAGCTGTTTTTT. The full variable domain, its missing parts supplied by reference TRBV5-1 and TRBJ2-2, is KAGVTQTPRYLIKTRGQQVTLSCSPISGHRSVSWYQQTPGQGLQFLFEYFSETQRNKGNFPGRFSGRQFSNSRSEMNVSTLELGDSALYLCASSLAQGSNTGELFFGEGSRLTVL.

The J gene is TRBJ2-7, the V gene TRBV7-2; weak D call: TRBD2 (5 bases). The CDR3 length is 13 residues. Germline CDR1 is SGHTA and CDR2 is FQGNSA. V was trimmed by 0 bases and J by 3 bases, leaving 6 bases between them. The CDR3 DNA sequence: TGTGCCAGCAGCTTAGCGGGGAGCTACGAGCAGTACTTC. Protein: CASSLAGSYEQYF.

V usage is TRBV11-1 and J usage is TRBJ1-1, with D perhaps TRBD1 (5 bases). This CDR3 spans 12 amino acids. CDR1 is SGHAT, CDR2 FQDESV, per germline (reference sequence). Trimming pared 3 bases from V and 11 bases from J, leaving 13 bases between. This chain's CDR3 is CASSFSGGEAFF. CDR3 in DNA: TGTGCCAGCAGCTTTTCGGGGGGTGAGGCTTTCTTT.

The rearrangement uses TRBV14 and TRBJ2-1, with D unresolved. The CDR3 length is 11 residues. In germline, CDR1 is SGHDN, CDR2 FVKESK. The V gene lost 2 bases and the J gene lost 8 bases, with 4 bases spanning the gap. CDR3 sequence (DNA): TGTGCCAGCAGCCAAATCGATGAGCAGTTCTTC. It translates to CASSQIDEQFF.

This rearrangement joins TRBV27 to TRBJ2-1; possible D gene TRBD1, 6 bases. Germline CDR1 is MNHEY and CDR2 is SMNVEV (reference sequence). Trimming stripped 6 bases from V and 9 bases from J, with 15 bases between. The CDR3 consists of 13 residues. Here the CDR3 reads CASRSGTHVEQFF. CDR3 coding DNA: TGTGCCAGCAGATCCGGGACACATGTTGAGCAGTTCTTC.

Turning to this clone: This sample also contains other DNA sequences that code for the same CDR3. V usage is TRBV7-3 and J usage is TRBJ1-1; D gene unclear. The CDR3 spans 14 residues. The V end was cut by 2 bases, the J end by 0 bases, with 7 bases between. Per the germline V gene, CDR1 is SGHTA and CDR2 is FQGTGA. The CDR3, as DNA: TGTGCCAGCAGCTTAGCAGGTATGAACACTGAAGCTTTCTTT. Protein: CASSLAGMNTEAFF.

The rearrangement links TRBV10-2 to TRBJ1-2; D perhaps matches TRBD1 (5 bases). CDR3 size: 15 residues. Looked up from germline, CDR1 is WSHSY and CDR2 is SAAADI. V was trimmed by 2 bases and J by 7 bases, leaving 17 bases between them. CDR3: CASSEMGVSWGGYTF. In nucleotides, the CDR3 is TGCGCCAGCAGTGAGATGGGGGTATCATGGGGTGGCTACACCTTC.

The chain uses TRBV4-2 and TRBJ2-3; 9 bases fit TRBD2. The CDR3 contains 16 residues. Germline trimming cut 4 bases from V and 2 bases from J; bases unmatched to any gene: 7. CDR1 and CDR2 from the germline V gene are LGHNA and YNFKEQ. The CDR3 spells CASSPLGTSLTDTQYF. The CDR3 bases are TGTGCCAGCAGCCCCCTCGGGACTAGCCTCACAGATACGCAGTATTTT.

The CDR3 here is CASSQTLTGRNTGELFF. CDR3 sequence (DNA): TGTGCCAGCAGCCAAACGCTTACAGGGCGAAACACCGGGGAGCTGTTTTTT. The gene calls are TRBV14 and TRBJ2-2, with D possibly TRBD1 on 6 matching bases. The CDR3 extends over 17 amino acids. Germline CDR1 is SGHDN and CDR2 is FVKESK. V dropped 2 bases and J dropped 2 bases, with 15 bases sitting between them.

The rearrangement joins TRBV2 to TRBJ2-2, with 9 positions matching TRBD2. Germline CDR1 SNHLY, CDR2 FYNNEI. Trimming cost V 8 bases and J 7 bases; bases outside gene matches: 8. The CDR3 consists of 14 residues. For the CDR3, the DNA is TGTGCCAGCGTGGCGGGGGGGCCTGGCGGGGAGCTGTTTTTT. This codes for CASVAGGPGGELFF.

The rearrangement uses TRBV10-3 and TRBJ1-1; D is unclear. Trimming took 0 bases from V and 9 from J, leaving 8 bases between them. Germline V lookup: CDR1 ENHRY, CDR2 SYGVKD. CDR3 length: 12 amino acids. The CDR3 reads CAISESGRKAFF. The CDR3 DNA reads as TGTGCCATCAGTGAGTCAGGGAGGAAAGCTTTCTTT.

V usage is TRBV7-9 and J usage is TRBJ1-5; 10 nucleotides agree with TRBD1. CDR1 and CDR2 from the germline V gene are SEHNR and FQNEAQ (reference sequence). This CDR3 is built from 16 residues. V trimming: 4 bases; J trimming: 2 bases; junction bases outside the gene matches: 5. In DNA form, the CDR3 reads TGTGCCAGCAGCTCCGCCGGGACAGGGGGCAATCAGCCCCAGCATTTT. This gives the protein CASSSAGTGGNQPQHF.

The rearrangement links TRBV3-1 (or the pseudogene TRBV3-2) to TRBJ1-1; the D is unclear. The V end lost 4 bases, the J end lost 1 base, and 10 bases lay between the germline ends. The CDR3 extends over 14 amino acids. Per germline, CDR1 LGHDT and CDR2 YNNKEL (reference sequence). CDR3 nucleotides: TGTGCCAGCAGCCTTTTCGGGAAGAACACTGAAGCTTTCTTT. It is translated as CASSLFGKNTEAFF.

A word on this clone: This CDR3 is also generated by other DNA sequences in the sample. The chain carries TRBV25-1 and TRBJ2-7; D is undetermined. Germline CDR1 MGHDK, CDR2 SYGVNS. V was clipped by 1 base and J by 1 base, with 5 bases between them. The CDR3 has 13 residues. CDR3 sequence reads: CASSESGSYEQYF. Written as DNA, the CDR3 is TGTGCCAGCAGTGAATCTGGGTCCTACGAGCAGTACTTC.